This T cell receptor beta chain was obtained from a study of OX40 agonist ivuxolimab in advanced cancers. Some clones are missing from TCRdb's copy, which holds only in-frame ones; the method was immunoSEQ multiplex PCR. The table records 25,000 to 35,000 clones, roughly 83% of them present only once. Patients were ineligible given autoimmune disease history or systemic immunosuppression. Germline V gene data show CDR1 as MNHNS and CDR2 as SASEGT. After removal of 4 bases from V and 5 bases from J, the junction contained 7 bases not matched to a gene. The CDR3 spans 15 residues. Source: CD4+ or CD8+ T cells sorted from blood, taken in a trial of the OX40 agonist ivuxolimab. This rearrangement joins TRBV6-1 to TRBJ2-3; 9 bases map to TRBD2. The receptor was derived from an adult with an advanced solid tumor such as melanoma, head and neck, liver or kidney cancer. The CDR3 sequence is CASSVDSGSEDTQYF. The DNA of the CDR3 is TGTGCCAGCAGTGTTGATAGCGGGAGTGAAGATACGCAGTATTTT.